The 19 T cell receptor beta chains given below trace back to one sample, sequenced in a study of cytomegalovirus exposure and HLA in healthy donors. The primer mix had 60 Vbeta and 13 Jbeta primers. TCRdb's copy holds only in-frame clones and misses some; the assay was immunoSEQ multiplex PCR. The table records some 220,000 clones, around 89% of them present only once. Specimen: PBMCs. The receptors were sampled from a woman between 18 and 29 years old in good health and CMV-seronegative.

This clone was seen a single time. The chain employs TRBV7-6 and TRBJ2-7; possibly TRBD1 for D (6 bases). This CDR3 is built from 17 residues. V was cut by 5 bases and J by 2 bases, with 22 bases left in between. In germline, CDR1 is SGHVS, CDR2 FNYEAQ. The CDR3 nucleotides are TGTGCCAGCAGCCTAAGGACACAAGAAACAGGGACCTACGAGCAGTACTTC. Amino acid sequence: CASSLRTQETGTYEQYF. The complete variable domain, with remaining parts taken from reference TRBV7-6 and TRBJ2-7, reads GAGVSQSPRYKVTKRGQDVALRCDPISGHVSLYWYRQALGQGPEFLTYFNYEAQQDKSGLPNDRFSAERPEGSISTLTIQRTEQRDSAMYRCASSLRTQETGTYEQYFGPGTRLTVT.

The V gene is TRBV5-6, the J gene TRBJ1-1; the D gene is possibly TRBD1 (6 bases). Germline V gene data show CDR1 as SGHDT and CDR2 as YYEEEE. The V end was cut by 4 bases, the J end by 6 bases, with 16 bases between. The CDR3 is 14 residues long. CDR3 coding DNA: TGTGCCAGCAGCCTAACAGGGTGGAAGGCTGAAGCTTTCTTT. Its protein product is CASSLTGWKAEAFF.

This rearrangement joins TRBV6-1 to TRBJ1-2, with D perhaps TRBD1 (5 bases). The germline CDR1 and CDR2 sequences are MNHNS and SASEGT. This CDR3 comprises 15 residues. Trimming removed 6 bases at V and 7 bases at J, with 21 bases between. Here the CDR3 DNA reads TGTGCCAGCAGCCACGGGGGTGTGCAGCGGGGTGGCTACACCTTC. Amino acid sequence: CASSHGGVQRGGYTF.

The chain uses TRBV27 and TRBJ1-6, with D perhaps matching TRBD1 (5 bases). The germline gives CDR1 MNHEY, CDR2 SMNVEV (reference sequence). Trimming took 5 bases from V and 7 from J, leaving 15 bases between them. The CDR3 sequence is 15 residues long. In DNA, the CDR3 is TGTGCCAGCAGTATCACGCAGGGTCCAAATTCACCCCTCCACTTT. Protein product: CASSITQGPNSPLHF.

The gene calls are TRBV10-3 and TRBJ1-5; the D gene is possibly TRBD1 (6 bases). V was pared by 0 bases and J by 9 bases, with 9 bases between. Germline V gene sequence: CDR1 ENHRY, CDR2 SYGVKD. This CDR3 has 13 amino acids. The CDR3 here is CAISESQGTPQHF. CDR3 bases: TGTGCCATCAGTGAGTCTCAGGGGACGCCCCAGCATTTT.

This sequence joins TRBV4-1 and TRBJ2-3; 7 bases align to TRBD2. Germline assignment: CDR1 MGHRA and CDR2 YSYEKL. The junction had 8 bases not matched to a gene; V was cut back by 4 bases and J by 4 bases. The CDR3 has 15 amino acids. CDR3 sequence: CASSPRLASADTQYF. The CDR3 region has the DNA TGCGCCAGCAGCCCCCGACTAGCCAGCGCAGATACGCAGTATTTT.

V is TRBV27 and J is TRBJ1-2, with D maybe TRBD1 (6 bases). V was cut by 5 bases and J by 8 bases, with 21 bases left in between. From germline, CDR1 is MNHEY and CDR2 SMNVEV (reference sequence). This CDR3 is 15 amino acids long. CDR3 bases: TGTGCCAGCAGTCCCAACAGGGTGGGGGCTGAGGGCTACACCTTC. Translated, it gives CASSPNRVGAEGYTF.

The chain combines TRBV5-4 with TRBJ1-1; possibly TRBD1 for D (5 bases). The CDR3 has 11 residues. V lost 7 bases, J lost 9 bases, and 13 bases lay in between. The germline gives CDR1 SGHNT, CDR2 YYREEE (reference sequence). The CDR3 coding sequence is TGTGCCAGCGGCAGGGATGGCCAAGCTTTCTTT. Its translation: CASGRDGQAFF.

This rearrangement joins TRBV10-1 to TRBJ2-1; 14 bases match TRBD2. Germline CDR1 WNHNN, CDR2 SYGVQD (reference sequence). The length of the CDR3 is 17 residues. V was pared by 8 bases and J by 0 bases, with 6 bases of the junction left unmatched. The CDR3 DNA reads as TGCGCCAGCTCGGGACTAGCGGGGGTTCGCTCCTACAATGAGCAGTTCTTC. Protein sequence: CASSGLAGVRSYNEQFF.

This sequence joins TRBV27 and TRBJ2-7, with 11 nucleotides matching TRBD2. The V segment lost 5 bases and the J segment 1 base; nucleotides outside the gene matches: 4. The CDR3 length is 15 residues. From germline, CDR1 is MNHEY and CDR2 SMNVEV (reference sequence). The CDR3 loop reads CASSPGTSGSYEQYF. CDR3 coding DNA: TGTGCCAGCAGTCCAGGGACTAGCGGTTCCTACGAGCAGTACTTC.

This CDR3 is CATSREGVDRGLPEAFF. The CDR3 nucleotides are TGTGCCACCAGCAGAGAGGGGGTGGACAGGGGGCTGCCTGAAGCTTTCTTT. The chain recombines TRBV15 with TRBJ1-1, with TRBD1 matching over 11 bases. This CDR3 spans 17 amino acids. From germline, CDR1 is LNHNV and CDR2 YYDKDF (reference sequence). The V and J ends lost 0 bases and 6 bases, in that order; junction bases with no gene match: 9.

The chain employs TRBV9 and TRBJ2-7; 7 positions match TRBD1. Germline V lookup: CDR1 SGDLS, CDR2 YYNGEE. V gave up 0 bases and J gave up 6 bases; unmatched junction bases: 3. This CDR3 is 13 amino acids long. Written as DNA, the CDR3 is TGTGCCAGCAGCGTAGGACAGGGAATCGAGCAGTACTTC. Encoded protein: CASSVGQGIEQYF.

CDR3 in amino acids: CASSPDTGLGYTF. CDR3 in DNA: TGTGCCAGCTCACCAGATACAGGCCTGGGCTACACCTTC. This chain connects TRBV18 to TRBJ1-2, with a weak D call TRBD1 (5 bases). Germline CDR1 reads KGHSH; CDR2 reads LQKENI. The CDR3 is 13 amino acids. V was clipped by 2 bases and J by 8 bases, with 12 bases between them.

CDR3 nucleotide sequence: TGTGCCAGCAGCGCCCCGGGACAGTCTAACGAGCAGTACTTC. Translating it yields CASSAPGQSNEQYF. The gene calls are TRBV7-9 and TRBJ2-7; 7 bases fit TRBD1. Germline V lookup: CDR1 SEHNR, CDR2 FQNEAQ (reference sequence). The V and J ends lost 5 bases and 5 bases, in that order; junction bases with no gene match: 9. The CDR3 runs 14 residues.

In DNA form, the CDR3 reads TGTGCCAGCAGCGCCATACAGGGCGGCGGCGGCTACACCTTC. As protein: CASSAIQGGGGYTF. The chain links TRBV5-4 to TRBJ1-2; possibly TRBD1 for D (6 bases). Germline CDR1 is SGHNT and CDR2 is YYREEE (reference sequence). This CDR3 is 14 amino acids long. V shed 4 bases and J shed 8 bases, with 18 bases lying between them. Drawing the rest from reference TRBV5-4 and TRBJ1-2, the complete variable domain is ETGVTQSPTHLIKTRGQQVTLRCSSQSGHNTVSWYQQALGQGPQFIFQYYREEENGRGNFPPRFSGLQFPNYSSELNVNALELDDSALYLCASSAIQGGGGYTFGSGTRLTVV.

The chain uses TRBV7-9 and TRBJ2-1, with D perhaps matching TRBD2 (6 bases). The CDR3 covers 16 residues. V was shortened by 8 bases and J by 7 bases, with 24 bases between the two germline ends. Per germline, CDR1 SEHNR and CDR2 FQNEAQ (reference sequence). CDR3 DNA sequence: TGTGCCAGCCTCAAGCCCCCTGCGGGGATAATAAATGAGCAGTTCTTC. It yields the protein CASLKPPAGIINEQFF.

The CDR3 sequence is CASRGAGDQPQHF. CDR3 DNA: TGTGCCTCCCGGGGGGCAGGGGACCAGCCCCAGCATTTT. The genes are TRBV10-3 and TRBJ1-5; TRBD1 is a possible D gene (6 bases). V gave up 11 bases and J gave up 7 bases, with 18 bases separating them. There are 13 residues in the CDR3. Germline CDR1 reads ENHRY; CDR2 reads SYGVKD.

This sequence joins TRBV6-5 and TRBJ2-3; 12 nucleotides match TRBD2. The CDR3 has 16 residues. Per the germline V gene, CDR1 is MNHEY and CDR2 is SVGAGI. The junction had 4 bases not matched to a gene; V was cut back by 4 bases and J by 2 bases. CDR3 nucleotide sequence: TGTGCCAGCAGTTCTGGACTAGCGGGATCCACAGATACGCAGTATTTT. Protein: CASSSGLAGSTDTQYF.

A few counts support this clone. The CDR3, as DNA: TGTGCCAGCAGTTACTCAGGGGACGAGCAGTACTTC. Its protein is CASSYSGDEQYF. J is TRBJ2-7 and V is TRBV6-5; perhaps TRBD1 as D (5 bases). The CDR3 loop spans 12 amino acids. V gave up 0 bases and J gave up 5 bases, with 5 bases separating them. Germline assignment: CDR1 MNHEY and CDR2 SVGAGI.